This TCR beta chain was identified in a study of blood T cell repertoires in COVID-19. Whole-study context: There were acute and convalescent COVID-19 samples, and they came from the United States, Italy and Spain. Sample material is recorded as cDNA or gDNA derived from T cells, B-cell-depleted T cells, or PBMCs.

How the authors handled the data: Estimates of nucleated cell counts were drawn from the amplification of reference gene primers. Only in-frame clones appear in the TCRdb table, and some are missing; sequencing was by immunoSEQ multiplex PCR. The V and J calls and clone size come from that table; D and trimming were worked out from the DNA. The sample lists nearly 65,000 clones; around 84% were seen once. With 1 base clipped from V and 6 bases from J, the junction kept 5 bases outside the gene matches. Germline loops: CDR1 LNHDA, CDR2 SQIVND (reference sequence). This CDR3 is 16 amino acids long. The rearrangement joins TRBV19 to TRBJ2-7; 14 nucleotides line up with TRBD2. Input material: peripheral blood. The receptor was isolated from a human donor in a cohort sampled during active COVID-19. Here the CDR3 reads CASSIGGLAGVTEQYF. The CDR3 DNA sequence: TGTGCCAGTAGTATAGGGGGACTAGCGGGAGTAACCGAGCAGTACTTC.